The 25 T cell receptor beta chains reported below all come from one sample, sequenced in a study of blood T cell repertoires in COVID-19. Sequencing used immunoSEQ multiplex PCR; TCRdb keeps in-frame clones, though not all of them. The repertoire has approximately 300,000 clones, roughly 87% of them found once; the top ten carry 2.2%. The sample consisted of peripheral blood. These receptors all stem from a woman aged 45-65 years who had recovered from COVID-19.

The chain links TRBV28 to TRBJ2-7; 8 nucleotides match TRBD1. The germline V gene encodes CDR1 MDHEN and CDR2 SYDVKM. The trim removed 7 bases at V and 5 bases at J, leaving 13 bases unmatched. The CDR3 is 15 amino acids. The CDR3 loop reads CASNPLRDRFHEQYF. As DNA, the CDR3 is TGTGCCAGCAATCCTCTCCGGGACAGGTTCCACGAGCAGTACTTC.

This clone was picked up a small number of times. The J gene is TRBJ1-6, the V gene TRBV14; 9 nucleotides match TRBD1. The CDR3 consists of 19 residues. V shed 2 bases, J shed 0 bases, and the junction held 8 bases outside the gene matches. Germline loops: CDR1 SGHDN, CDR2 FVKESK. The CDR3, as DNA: TGTGCCAGCAGCCAAAGAACAGGGGGCATAAGCTCCTATAATTCACCCCTCCACTTT. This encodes CASSQRTGGISSYNSPLHF.

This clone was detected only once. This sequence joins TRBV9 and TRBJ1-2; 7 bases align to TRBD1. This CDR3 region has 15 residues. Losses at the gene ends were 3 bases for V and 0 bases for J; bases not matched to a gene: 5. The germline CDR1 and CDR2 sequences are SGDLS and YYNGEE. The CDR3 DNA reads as TGTGCCAGCAGCGCAGGGGGGAGCCCTAACTATGGCTACACCTTC. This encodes CASSAGGSPNYGYTF.

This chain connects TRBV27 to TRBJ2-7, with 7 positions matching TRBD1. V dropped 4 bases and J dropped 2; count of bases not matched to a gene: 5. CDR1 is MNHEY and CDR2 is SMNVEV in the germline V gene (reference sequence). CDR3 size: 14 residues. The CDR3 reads CASSSDRLAYEQYF. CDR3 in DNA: TGTGCCAGCAGTTCGGACAGGCTTGCCTACGAGCAGTACTTC.

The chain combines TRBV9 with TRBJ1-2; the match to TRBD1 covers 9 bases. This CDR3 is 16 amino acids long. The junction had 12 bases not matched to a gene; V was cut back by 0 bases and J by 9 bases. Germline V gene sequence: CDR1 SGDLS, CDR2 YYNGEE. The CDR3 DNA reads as TGTGCCAGCAGCGTAGAATTAGGAACAGGGGGCGAGAGCTACACCTTC. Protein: CASSVELGTGGESYTF.

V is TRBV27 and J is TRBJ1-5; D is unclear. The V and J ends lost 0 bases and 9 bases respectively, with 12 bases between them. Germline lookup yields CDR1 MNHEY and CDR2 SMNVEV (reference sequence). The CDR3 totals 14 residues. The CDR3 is CASSLSSPARPQHF. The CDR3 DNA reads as TGTGCCAGCAGTTTATCATCCCCGGCTAGGCCCCAGCATTTT.

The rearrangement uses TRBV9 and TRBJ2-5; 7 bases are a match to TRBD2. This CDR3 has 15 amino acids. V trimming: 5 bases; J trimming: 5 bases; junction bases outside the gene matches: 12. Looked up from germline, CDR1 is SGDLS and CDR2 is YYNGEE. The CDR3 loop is CASSSGGGWGETQYF. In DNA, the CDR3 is TGTGCCAGCAGTTCCGGCGGGGGTTGGGGGGAGACCCAGTACTTC.

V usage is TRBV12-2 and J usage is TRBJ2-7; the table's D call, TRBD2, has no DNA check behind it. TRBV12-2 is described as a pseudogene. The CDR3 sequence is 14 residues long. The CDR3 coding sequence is TGTGCAAGGGGTTGCGGCGGGGGTACGTACGAGCAGTACTTC. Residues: CARGCGGGTYEQYF.

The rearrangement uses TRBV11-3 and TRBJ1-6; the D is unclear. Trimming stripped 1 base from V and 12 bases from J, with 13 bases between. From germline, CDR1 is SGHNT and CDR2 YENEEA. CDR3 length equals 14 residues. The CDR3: CASSLGSTSEPLHF. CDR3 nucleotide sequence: TGTGCCAGCAGCTTAGGGTCGACATCAGAACCCCTCCACTTT.

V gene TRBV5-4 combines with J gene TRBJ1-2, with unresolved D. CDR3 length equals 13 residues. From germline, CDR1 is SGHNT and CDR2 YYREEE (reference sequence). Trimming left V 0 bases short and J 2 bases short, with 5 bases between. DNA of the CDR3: TGTGCCAGCAGCTTGGGGCAGAACTATGGCTACACCTTC. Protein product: CASSLGQNYGYTF.

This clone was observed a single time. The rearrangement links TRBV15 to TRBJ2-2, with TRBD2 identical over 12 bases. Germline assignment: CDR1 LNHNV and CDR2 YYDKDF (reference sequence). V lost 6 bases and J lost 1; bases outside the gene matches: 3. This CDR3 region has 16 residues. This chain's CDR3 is CATRATSGGNTGELFF. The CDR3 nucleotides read TGTGCCACCAGGGCGACTAGCGGGGGGAACACCGGGGAGCTGTTTTTT.

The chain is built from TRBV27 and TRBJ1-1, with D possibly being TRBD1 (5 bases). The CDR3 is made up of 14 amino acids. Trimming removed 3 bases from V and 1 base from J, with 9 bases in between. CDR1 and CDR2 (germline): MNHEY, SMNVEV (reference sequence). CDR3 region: CASSLWQGNTEAFF. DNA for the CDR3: TGTGCCAGCAGTTTGTGGCAGGGGAACACTGAAGCTTTCTTT.

The CDR3, as DNA: TGTGCCAGCAGCCAAATCGGGGGGCAGAGAAACACTGAAGCTTTCTTT. Its protein product is CASSQIGGQRNTEAFF. This chain links TRBV16 with TRBJ1-1, with a weak D call TRBD1 (6 bases). This CDR3 spans 16 amino acids. Between the trimmed V and J ends, which lost 2 bases and 2 bases, there was a span of 15 bases. CDR1 is KGHSY and CDR2 is FQNENV in the germline V gene.

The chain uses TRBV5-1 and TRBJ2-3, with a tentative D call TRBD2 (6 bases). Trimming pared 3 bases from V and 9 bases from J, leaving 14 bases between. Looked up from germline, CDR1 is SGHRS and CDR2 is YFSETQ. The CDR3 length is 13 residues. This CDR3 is CASSWTMRQTQYF. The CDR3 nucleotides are TGCGCCAGCAGCTGGACTATGAGGCAAACGCAGTATTTT.

CDR3 sequence reads: CASSYSGLAGVTDTQYF. The CDR3 nucleotides are TGTGCCAGCAGTTACTCAGGACTAGCGGGCGTCACAGATACGCAGTATTTT. V gene TRBV6-2 or TRBV6-3 combines with J gene TRBJ2-3, with 11 bases identical to TRBD2. Germline V gene sequence: CDR1 MNHEY, CDR2 SVGEGT. The CDR3 runs to 17 residues. The trim removed 0 bases at V and 2 bases at J, leaving 4 bases unmatched.

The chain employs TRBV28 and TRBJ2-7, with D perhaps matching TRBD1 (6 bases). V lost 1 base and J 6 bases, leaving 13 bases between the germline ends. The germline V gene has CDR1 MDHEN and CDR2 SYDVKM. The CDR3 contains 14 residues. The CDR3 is CASSLSTGLFEQYF. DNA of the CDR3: TGTGCCAGCAGTTTATCTACAGGGCTTTTCGAGCAGTACTTC.

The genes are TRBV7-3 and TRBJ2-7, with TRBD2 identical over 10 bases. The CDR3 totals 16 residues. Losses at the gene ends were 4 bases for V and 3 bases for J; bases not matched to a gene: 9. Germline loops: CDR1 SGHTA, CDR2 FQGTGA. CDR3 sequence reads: CASSSQGSGRDYEQYF. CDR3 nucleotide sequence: TGTGCCAGCAGCTCCCAGGGGAGCGGGAGGGACTACGAGCAGTACTTC.

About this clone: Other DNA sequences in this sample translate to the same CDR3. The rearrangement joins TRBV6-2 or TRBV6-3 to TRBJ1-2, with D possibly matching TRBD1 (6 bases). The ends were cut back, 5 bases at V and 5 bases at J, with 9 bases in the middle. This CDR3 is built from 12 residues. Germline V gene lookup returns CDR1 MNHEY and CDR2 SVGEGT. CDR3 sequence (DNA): TGTGCCAGCAGTCAACAGGGTTATGGCTACACCTTC. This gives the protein CASSQQGYGYTF.

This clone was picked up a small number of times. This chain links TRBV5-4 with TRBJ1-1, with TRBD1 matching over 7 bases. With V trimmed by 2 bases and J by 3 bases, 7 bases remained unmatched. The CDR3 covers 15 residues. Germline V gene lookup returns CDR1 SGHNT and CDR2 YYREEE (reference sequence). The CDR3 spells CASSFYRGLDTEAFF. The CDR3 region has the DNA TGTGCCAGCAGCTTTTACAGGGGATTGGACACTGAAGCTTTCTTT.

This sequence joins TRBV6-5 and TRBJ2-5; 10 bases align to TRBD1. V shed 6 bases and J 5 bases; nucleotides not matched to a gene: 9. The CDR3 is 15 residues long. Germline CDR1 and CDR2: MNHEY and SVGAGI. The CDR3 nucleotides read TGTGCCAGCAGCCCCCTCGGGACAGGGGTTGAGACCCAGTACTTC. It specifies CASSPLGTGVETQYF.

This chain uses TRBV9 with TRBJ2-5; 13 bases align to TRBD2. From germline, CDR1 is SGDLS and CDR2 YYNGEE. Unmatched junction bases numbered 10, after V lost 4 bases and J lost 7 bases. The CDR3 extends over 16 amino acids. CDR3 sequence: CASSQTSGGTMGTQYF. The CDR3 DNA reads TGTGCCAGCAGCCAGACTAGCGGGGGGACCATGGGGACCCAGTACTTC.

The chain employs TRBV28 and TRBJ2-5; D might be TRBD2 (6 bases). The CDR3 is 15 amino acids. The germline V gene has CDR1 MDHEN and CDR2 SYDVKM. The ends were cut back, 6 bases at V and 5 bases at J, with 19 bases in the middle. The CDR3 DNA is TGTGCCAGCAGACCTTCTACCGGAGGGAGCGAGACCCAGTACTTC. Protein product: CASRPSTGGSETQYF.

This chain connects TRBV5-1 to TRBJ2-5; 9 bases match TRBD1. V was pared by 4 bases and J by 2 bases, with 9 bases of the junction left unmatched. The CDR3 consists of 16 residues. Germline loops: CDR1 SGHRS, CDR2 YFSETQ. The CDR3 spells CASSDPGQGLQETQYF. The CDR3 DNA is TGCGCCAGCAGCGACCCGGGACAGGGTTTACAAGAGACCCAGTACTTC.

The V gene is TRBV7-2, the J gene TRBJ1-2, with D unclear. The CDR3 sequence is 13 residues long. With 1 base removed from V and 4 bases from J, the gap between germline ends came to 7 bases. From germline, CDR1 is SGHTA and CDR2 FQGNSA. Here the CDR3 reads CASSLEQSYGYTF. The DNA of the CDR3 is TGTGCCAGCAGCTTAGAACAGTCCTATGGCTACACCTTC.

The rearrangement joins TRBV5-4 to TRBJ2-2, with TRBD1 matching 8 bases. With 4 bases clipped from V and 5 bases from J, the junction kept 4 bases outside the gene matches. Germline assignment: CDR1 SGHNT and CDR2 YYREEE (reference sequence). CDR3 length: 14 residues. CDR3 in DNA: TGTGCCAGCAGCCAGGGGGCGCAAACCGGGGAGCTGTTTTTT. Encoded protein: CASSQGAQTGELFF.